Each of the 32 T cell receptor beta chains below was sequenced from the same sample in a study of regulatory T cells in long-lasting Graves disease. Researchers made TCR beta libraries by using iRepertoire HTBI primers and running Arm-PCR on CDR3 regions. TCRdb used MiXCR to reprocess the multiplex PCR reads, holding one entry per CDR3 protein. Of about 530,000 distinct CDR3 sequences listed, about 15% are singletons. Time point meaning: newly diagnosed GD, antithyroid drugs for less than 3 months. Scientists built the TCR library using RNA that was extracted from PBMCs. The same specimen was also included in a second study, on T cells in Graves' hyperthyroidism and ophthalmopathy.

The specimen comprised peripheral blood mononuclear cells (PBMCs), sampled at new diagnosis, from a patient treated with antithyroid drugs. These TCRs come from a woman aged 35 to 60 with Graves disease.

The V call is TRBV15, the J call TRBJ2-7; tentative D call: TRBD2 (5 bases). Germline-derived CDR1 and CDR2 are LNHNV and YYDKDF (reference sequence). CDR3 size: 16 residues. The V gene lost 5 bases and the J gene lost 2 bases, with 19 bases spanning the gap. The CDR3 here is CATSGGPEGVAYEQYF. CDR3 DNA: TGTGCCACCAGCGGAGGCCCTGAGGGAGTAGCCTACGAGCAGTACTTC.

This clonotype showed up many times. The CDR3 protein is CASSKQGTSSYNSPLHF. CDR3 bases: TGCGCCAGCAGCAAACAGGGCACTAGCTCCTATAATTCACCCCTCCACTTT. The chain couples TRBV5-1 to TRBJ1-6, with D tentatively TRBD1 (6 bases). The CDR3 contains 17 residues. Trimming shortened V by 4 bases and J by 0 bases, and 14 bases separated the two germline ends. From germline, CDR1 is SGHRS and CDR2 YFSETQ.

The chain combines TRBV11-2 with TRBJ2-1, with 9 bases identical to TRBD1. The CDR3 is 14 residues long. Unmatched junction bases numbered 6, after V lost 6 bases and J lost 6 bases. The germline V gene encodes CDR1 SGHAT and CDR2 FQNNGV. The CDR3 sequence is CASSLDRGSNEQFF. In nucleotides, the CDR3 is TGTGCCAGCAGTTTGGACAGGGGATCCAATGAGCAGTTCTTC.

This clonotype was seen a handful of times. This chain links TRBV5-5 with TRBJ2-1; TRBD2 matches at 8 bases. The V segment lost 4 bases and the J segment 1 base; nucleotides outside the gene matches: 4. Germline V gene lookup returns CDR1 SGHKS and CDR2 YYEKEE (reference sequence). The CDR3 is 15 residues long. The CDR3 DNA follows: TGTGCCAGCAGCACGGGGGGGCCTTCCTACAATGAGCAGTTCTTC. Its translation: CASSTGGPSYNEQFF.

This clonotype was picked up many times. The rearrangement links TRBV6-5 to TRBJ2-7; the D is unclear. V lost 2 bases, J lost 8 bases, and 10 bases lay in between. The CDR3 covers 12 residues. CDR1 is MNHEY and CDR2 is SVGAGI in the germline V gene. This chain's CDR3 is CASSYSRVQQYF. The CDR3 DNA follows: TGTGCCAGCAGTTACAGTAGGGTTCAGCAGTACTTC.

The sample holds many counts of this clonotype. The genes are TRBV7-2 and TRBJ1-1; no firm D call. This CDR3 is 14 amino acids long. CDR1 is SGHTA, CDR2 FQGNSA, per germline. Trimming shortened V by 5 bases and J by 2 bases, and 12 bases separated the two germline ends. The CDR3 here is CASSPTAGNTEAFF. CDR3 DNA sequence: TGTGCCAGCAGCCCGACCGCCGGAAACACTGAAGCTTTCTTT.

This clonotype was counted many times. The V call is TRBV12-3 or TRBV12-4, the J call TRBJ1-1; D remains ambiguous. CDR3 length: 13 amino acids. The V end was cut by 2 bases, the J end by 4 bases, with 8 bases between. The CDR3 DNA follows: TGTGCCAGCAGTTTAAGGGATGGCACTGAAGCTTTCTTT. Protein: CASSLRDGTEAFF.

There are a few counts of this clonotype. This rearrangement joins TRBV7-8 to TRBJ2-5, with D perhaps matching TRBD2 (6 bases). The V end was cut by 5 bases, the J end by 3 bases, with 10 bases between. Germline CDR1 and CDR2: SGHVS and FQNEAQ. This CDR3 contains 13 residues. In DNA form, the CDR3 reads TGTGCCAGCAGCAAACTAGCTAAAGAGACCCAGTACTTC. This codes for CASSKLAKETQYF.

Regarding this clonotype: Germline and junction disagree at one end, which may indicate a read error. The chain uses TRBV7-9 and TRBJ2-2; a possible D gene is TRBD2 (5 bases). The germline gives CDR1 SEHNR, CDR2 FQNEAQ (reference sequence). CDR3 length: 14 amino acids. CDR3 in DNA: TGTGCCAGCAGATTAGAAGGAGGCACCGGGGAGCTGTTTTTT. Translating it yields CASRLEGGTGELFF.

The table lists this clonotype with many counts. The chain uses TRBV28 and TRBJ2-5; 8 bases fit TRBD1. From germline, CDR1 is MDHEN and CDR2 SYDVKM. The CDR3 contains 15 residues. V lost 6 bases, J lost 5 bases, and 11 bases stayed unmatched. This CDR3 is CASRADRDLQETQYF. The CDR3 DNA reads TGTGCCAGCAGGGCGGACAGGGATTTACAGGAGACCCAGTACTTC.

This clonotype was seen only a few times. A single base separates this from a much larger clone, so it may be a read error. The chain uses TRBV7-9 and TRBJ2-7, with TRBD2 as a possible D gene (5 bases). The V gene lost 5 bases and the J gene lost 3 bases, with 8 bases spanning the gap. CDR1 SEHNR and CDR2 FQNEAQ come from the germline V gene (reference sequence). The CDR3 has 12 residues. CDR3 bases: TGTGCCAGCAGCCAAGACTACTACGAGCAGTACTTC. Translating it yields CASSQDYYEQYF.

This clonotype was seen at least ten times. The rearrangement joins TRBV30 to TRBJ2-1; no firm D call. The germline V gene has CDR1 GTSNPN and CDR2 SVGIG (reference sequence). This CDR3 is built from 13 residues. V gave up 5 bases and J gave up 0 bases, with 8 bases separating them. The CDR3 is CAWGKNSYNEQFF. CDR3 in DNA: TGTGCCTGGGGGAAAAACTCCTACAATGAGCAGTTCTTC. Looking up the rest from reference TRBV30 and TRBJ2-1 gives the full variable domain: SQTIHQWPATLVQPVGSPLSLECTVEGTSNPNLYWYRQAAGRGLQLLFYSVGIGQISSEVPQNLSASRPQDRQFILSSKKLLLSDSGFYLCAWGKNSYNEQFFGPGTRLTVL.

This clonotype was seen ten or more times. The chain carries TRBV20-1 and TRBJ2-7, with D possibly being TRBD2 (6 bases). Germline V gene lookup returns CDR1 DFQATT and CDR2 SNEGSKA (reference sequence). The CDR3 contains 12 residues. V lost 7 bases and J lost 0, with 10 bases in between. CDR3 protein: CSGRGPSYEQYF. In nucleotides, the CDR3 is TGCAGTGGGAGGGGCCCCTCCTACGAGCAGTACTTC.

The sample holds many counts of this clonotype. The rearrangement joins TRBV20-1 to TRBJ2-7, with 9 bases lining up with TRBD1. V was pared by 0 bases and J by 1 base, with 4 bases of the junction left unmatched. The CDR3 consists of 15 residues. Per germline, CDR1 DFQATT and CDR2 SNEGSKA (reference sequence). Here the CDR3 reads CSARDRGQGSYEQYF. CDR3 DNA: TGCAGTGCTAGAGATCGAGGACAGGGGTCCTACGAGCAGTACTTC.

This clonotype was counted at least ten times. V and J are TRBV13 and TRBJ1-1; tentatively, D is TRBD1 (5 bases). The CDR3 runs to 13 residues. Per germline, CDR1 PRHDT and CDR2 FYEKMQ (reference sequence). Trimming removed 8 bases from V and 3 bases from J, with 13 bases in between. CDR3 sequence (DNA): TGTGCCAGCGGCCAACGGGGGGACACTGAAGCTTTCTTT. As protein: CASGQRGDTEAFF.

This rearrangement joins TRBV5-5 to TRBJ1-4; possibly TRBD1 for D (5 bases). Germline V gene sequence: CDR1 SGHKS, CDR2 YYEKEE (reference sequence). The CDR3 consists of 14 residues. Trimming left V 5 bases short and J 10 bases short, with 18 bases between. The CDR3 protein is CASSNRDPPGKLFF. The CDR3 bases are TGTGCCAGCAGTAACCGGGACCCGCCCGGAAAACTGTTTTTT.

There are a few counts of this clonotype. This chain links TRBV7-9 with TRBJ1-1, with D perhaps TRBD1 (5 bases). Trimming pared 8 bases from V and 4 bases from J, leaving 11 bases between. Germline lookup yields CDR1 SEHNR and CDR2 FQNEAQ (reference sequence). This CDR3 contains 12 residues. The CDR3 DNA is TGTGCCAGCGCGACGGGGGGCACTGAAGCTTTCTTT. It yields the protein CASATGGTEAFF.

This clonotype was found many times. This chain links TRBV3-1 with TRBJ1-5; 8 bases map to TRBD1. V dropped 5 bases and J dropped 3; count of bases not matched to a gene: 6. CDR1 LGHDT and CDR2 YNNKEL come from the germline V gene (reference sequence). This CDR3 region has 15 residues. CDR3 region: CASSFGQGANQPQHF. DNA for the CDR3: TGTGCCAGCAGCTTTGGACAGGGCGCCAATCAGCCCCAGCATTTT.

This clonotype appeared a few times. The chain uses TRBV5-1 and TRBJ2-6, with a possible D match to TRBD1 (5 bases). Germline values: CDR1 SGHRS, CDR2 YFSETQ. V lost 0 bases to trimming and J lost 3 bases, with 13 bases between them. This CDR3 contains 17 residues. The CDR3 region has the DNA TGCGCCAGCAGCTTGGGCAGGGTAGCAATTGGGGCCAACGTCCTGACTTTC. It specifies CASSLGRVAIGANVLTF.

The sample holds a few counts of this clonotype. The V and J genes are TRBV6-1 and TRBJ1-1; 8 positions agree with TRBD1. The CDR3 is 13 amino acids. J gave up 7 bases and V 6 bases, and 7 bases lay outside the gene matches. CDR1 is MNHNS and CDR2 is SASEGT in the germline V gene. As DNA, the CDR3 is TGTGCCAGCAGCCACCGGACAGGGTATGAAGCTTTCTTT. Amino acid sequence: CASSHRTGYEAFF.

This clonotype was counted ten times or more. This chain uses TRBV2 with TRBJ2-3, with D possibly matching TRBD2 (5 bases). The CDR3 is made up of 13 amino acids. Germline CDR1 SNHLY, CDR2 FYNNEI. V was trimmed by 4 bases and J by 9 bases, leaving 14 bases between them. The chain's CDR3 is CASSVLDLSTQYF. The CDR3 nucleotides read TGTGCCAGCAGTGTACTAGACCTTAGCACGCAGTATTTT.

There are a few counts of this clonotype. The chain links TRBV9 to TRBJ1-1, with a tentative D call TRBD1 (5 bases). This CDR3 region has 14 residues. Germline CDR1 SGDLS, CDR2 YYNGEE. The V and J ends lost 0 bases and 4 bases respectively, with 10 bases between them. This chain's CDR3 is CASSVGRVGTEAFF. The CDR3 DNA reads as TGTGCCAGCAGCGTAGGCAGGGTAGGCACTGAAGCTTTCTTT.

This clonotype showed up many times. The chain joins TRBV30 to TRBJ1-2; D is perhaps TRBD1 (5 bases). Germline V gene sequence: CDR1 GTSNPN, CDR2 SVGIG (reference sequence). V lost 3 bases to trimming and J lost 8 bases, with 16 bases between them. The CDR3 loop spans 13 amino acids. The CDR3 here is CAWRTQELTGYTF. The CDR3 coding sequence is TGTGCCTGGAGGACACAGGAACTCACCGGCTACACCTTC.

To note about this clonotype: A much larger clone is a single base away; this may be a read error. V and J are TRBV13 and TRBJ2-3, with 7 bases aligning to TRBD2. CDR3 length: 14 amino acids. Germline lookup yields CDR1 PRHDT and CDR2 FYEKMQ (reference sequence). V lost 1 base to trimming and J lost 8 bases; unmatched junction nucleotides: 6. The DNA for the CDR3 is TGTGCCAGCAGCTTAGACCAGGTAGCGGGTACGCAGTATTTT. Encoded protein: CASSLDQVAGTQYF.

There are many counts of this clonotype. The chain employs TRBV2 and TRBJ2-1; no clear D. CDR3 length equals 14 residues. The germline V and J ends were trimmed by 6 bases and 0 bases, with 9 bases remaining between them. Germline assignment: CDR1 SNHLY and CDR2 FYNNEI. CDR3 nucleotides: TGTGCCAGCAGAGACGGTTACTCCTACAATGAGCAGTTCTTC. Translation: CASRDGYSYNEQFF.

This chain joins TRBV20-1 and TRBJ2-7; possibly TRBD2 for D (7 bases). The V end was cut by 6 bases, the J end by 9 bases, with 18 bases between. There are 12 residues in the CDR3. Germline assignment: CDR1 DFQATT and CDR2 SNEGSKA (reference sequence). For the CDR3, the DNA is TGCAGTGCCGATAGGGCGGGGGCCGGGCAGTACTTC. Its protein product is CSADRAGAGQYF.

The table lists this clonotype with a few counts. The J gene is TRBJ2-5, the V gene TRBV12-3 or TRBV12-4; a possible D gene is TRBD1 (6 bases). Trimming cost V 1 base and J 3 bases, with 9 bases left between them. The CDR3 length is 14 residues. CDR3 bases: TGTGCCAGCAGTTTAGATAGGGGGAAAGAGACCCAGTACTTC. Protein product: CASSLDRGKETQYF.

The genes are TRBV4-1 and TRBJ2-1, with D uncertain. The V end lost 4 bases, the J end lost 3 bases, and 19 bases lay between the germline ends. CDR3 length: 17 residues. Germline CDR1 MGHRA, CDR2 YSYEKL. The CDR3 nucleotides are TGCGCCAGCAGCCGCCACTCCCCCGCCACTGACTACAATGAGCAGTTCTTC. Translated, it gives CASSRHSPATDYNEQFF.

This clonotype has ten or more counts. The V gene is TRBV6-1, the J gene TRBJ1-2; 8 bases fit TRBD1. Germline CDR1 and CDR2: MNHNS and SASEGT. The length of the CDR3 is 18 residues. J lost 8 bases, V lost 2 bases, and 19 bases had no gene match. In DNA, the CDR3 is TGTGCCAGCAGTGAAAGGATTAACAGGGGGGGGAAAGCGGAGGGCTACACCTTC. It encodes CASSERINRGGKAEGYTF.

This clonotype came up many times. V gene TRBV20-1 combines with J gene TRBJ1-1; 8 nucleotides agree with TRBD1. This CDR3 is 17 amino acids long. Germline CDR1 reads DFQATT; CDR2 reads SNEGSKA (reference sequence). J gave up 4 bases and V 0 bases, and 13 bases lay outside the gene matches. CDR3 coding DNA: TGCAGTGCTAGAGATTGGGAGGCAGGGGGCGCGGGCACTGAAGCTTTCTTT. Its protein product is CSARDWEAGGAGTEAFF.

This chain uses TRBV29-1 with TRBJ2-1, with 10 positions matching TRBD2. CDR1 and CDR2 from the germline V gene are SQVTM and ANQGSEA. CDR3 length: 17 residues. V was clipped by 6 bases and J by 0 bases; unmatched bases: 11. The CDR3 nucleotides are TGCAGCGTAAACGGCCTAGCGGGGGTGTCCTCCTACAATGAGCAGTTCTTC. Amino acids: CSVNGLAGVSSYNEQFF.

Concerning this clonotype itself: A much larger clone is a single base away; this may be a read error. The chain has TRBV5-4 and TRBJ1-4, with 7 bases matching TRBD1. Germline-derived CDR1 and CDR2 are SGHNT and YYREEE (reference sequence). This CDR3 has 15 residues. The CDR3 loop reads CAGSGGQATNEKLFF. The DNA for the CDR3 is TGTGCCGGCAGTGGAGGACAGGCAACTAATGAAAAACTGTTTTTT.